This T cell receptor beta chain originates from a study of blood T cell repertoires in COVID-19. Authors' methods: Scientists estimated how many nucleated cells there were by amplifying reference gene primers. TCRdb's copy holds only in-frame clones and misses some; the assay was immunoSEQ multiplex PCR. V, J and clone size reflect that table, while D and trimming were determined from the DNA. The table shows over 150,000 clones, with 70% to 90% occurring only once. V lost 5 bases and J lost 5; bases outside the gene matches: 6. Germline lookup yields CDR1 SGHTA and CDR2 FQGNSA. The CDR3 has 15 residues.

V is TRBV7-2 and J is TRBJ1-5; 10 bases fit TRBD1. The sequence was obtained from a man aged 55-75 years with COVID-19, enrolled during active disease. Sequenced input: peripheral blood. The CDR3 loop reads CASSPGTGEYQPQHF. CDR3 bases: TGTGCCAGCAGCCCCGGGACAGGGGAATATCAGCCCCAGCATTTT.